These 2 T cell receptor beta chains were sequenced from one sample in a study of T cell responses to AZD1222 COVID-19 vaccine (dated by TCRdb to 2020 to 2022). In light of the paper, this sample's time point label describes: baseline before first vaccination. Receptor amplification or capture employed the immunoSEQ multiplex PCR assay. The source is immuneACCESS, and TCRdb retained only in-frame sequences with V and J called. Part of the clones is not carried over; for the studies checked, unresolved V genes explain less than half of this, and the remainder is unexplained. Within this sample are around 92,000 clones, with approximately 90% of them counted one time only. The top ten clonotypes cover 7.5% of the sample. Sequencing used peripheral blood, obtained on day 0 of AZD1222 vaccination. Receptor source: an adult in good health.

V usage is TRBV19 and J usage is TRBJ2-3, with D perhaps being TRBD1 or TRBD2 (6 bases each). CDR1 and CDR2 (germline): LNHDA, SQIVND (reference sequence). This CDR3 is built from 21 residues. Deletions cut 1 base from V and 1 base from J, with 27 bases between. CDR3 bases: TGTGCCAGTAGTATAGGGGCGATCGGACTATCGAGGGGGTATCGCACAGATACGCAGTATTTT. Its protein product is CASSIGAIGLSRGYRTDTQYF.

The genes are TRBV27 and TRBJ1-2; D possibly corresponds to TRBD1 (5 bases). This CDR3 has 17 residues. Trimming pared 5 bases from V and 5 bases from J, leaving 24 bases between. Germline assignment: CDR1 MNHEY and CDR2 SMNVEV (reference sequence). In nucleotides, the CDR3 is TGTGCCAGCAGTCCGGACACAGAGAGGGCTATGCGGTATGGCTACACCTTC. Its protein is CASSPDTERAMRYGYTF.